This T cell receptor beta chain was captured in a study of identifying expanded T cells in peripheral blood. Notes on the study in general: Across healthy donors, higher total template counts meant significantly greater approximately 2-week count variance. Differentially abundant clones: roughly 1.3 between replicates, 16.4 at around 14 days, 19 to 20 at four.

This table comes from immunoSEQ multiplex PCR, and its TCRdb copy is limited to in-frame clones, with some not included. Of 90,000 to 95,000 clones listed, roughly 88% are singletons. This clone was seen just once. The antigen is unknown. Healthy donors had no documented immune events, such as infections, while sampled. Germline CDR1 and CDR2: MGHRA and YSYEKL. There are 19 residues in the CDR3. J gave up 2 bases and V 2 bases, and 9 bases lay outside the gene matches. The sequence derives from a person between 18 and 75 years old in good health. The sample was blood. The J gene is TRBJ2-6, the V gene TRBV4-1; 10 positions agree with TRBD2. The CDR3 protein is CASSQFGSSGGAGANVLTF. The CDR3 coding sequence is TGCGCCAGCAGCCAATTCGGGTCTAGCGGGGGTGCTGGGGCCAACGTCCTGACTTTC.